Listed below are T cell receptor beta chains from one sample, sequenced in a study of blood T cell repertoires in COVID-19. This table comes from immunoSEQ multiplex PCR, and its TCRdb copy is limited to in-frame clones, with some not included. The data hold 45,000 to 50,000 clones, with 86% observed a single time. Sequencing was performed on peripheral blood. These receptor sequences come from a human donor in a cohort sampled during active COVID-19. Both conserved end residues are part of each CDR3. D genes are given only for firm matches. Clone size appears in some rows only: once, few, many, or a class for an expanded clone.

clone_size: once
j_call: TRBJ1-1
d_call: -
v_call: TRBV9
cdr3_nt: TGTGCCAGCAGCGTAGCACCGATCGCGCGGGGGACTGAAGCTTTCTTT
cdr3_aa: CASSVAPIARGTEAFF

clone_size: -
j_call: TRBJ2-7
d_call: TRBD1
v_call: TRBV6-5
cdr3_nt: TGTGCCAGCACCCTACAGGGGAGCTCCTACGAGCAGTACTTC
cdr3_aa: CASTLQGSSYEQYF

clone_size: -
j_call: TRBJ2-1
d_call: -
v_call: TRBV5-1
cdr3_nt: TGCGCCAGCAGCTTTCGTGATGAGCAGTTCTTC
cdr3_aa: CASSFRDEQFF

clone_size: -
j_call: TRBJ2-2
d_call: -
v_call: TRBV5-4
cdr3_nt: TGTGCCAGCAGCTTGTGGCAGGGCTCCGGGGAGCTGTTTTTT
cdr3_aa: CASSLWQGSGELFF

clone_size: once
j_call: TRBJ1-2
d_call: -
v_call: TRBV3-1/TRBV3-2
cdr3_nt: TGTGCCAGCAGAGACAGGCCCGCTGGTGGCTACACCTTC
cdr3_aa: CASRDRPAGGYTF

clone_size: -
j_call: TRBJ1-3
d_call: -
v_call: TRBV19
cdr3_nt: TGTGCCGGTACCTCCTCTGGAAACACCATATATTTT
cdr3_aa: CAGTSSGNTIYF

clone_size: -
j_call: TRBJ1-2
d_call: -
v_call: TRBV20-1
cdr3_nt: TGCAGTGCTAGAGATGGCAGCTACACCTTC
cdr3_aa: CSARDGSYTF

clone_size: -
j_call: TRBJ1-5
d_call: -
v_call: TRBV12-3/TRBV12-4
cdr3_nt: TGTGCCAGCGCCAGAAGCGCAAATCAGCCCCAGCATTTT
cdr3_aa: CASARSANQPQHF

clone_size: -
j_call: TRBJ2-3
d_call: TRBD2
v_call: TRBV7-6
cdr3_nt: TGTGCCAGCAGCCTACAAGCGGGGGGCGTTAGCACAGATACGCAGTATTTT
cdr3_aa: CASSLQAGGVSTDTQYF

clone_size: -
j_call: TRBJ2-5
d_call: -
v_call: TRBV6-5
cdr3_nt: TGTGCCAGCAGTTCCCAACAACTAGCATGGGAGACCCAGTACTTC
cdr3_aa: CASSSQQLAWETQYF

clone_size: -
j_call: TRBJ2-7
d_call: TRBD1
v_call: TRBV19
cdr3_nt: TGTGCCAGTGGGACAGACTACGAGCAGTACTTC
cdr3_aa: CASGTDYEQYF

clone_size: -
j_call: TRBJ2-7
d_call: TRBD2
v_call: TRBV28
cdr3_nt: TGTGCCAGCAGTTTGCGGAGCGGGGGGGCCTACGAGCAGTACTTC
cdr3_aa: CASSLRSGGAYEQYF

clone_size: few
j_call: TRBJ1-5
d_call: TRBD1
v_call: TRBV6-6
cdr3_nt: TGTGCCAGCGACAGGGGGGCTAGCAATCAGCCCCAGCATTTT
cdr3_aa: CASDRGASNQPQHF

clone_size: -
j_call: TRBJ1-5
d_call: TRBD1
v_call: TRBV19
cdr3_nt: TGTGCCAGTAGTAGCGACAGGGTCAGCCAGCCCCAGCATTTT
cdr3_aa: CASSSDRVSQPQHF

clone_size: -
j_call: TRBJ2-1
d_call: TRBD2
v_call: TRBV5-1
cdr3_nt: TGCGCCAGCAGCTTGCCCAGCGGGGGGGCCGGGGAGCAGTTCTTC
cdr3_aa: CASSLPSGGAGEQFF

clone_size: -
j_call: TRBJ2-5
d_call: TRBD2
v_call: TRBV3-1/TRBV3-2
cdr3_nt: TGTGCCAGCAGCCAAGATCTGGGAGGGATGAAGACCCAGTACTTC
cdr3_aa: CASSQDLGGMKTQYF

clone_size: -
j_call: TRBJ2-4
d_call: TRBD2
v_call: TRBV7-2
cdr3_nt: TGTGCCAGCAGCTTAGGGCGGACGGGAGGTGGCGGAAACATTCAGTACTTC
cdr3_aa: CASSLGRTGGGGNIQYF

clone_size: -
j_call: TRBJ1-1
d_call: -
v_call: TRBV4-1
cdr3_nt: TGCGCCAGCAGCCAAGCGACAGTGACGAACACTGAAGCTTTCTTT
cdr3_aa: CASSQATVTNTEAFF

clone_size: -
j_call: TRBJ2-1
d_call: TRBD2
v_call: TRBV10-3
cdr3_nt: TGTGCCATCAGTGAAGAAGCGGGGGGCGGCTATGAGCAGTTCTTC
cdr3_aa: CAISEEAGGGYEQFF

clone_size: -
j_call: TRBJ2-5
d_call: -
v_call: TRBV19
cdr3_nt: TGTGCCAGTAGTGCTGGCCGAGAGACCCAGTACTTC
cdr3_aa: CASSAGRETQYF

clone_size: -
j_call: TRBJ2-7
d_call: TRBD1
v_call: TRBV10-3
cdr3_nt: TGTGCCATCAGTGAGTTGGCGACAGGGGGCTACGAGCAGTACTTC
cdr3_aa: CAISELATGGYEQYF

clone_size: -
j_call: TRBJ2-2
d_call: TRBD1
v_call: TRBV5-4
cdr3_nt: TGTGCCAGCAGCAAACCGGGACAGGGGGTCACCGGGGAGCTGTTTTTT
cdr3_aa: CASSKPGQGVTGELFF

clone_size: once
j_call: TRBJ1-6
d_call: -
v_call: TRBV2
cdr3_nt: TGTGCCAGCAGTGCACAAGGACAGCTTAATTCACCCCTCCACTTT
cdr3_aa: CASSAQGQLNSPLHF

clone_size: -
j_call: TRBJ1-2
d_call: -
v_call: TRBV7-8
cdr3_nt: TGTGCCAGCAGCCCCGACAGGAACTATGGCTACACCTTC
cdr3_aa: CASSPDRNYGYTF

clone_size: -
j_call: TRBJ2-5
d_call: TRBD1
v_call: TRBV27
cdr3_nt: TGTGCCAGCAGTTTTTGGACAGGGGACAAAGAGACCCAGTACTTC
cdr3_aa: CASSFWTGDKETQYF

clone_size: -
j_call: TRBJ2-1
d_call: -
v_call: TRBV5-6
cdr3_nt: TGTGCCAGCAGTTCGTTCACTAATGAGCAGTTCTTC
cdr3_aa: CASSSFTNEQFF

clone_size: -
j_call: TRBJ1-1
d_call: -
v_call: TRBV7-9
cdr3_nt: TGTGCCAGCAGCTTAGAGGAGGTGAACACTGAAGCTTTCTTT
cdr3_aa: CASSLEEVNTEAFF

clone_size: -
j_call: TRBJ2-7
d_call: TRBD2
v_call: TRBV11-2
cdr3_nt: TGTGCCAGCAGCTTAGGGCGGGAGCTACCCCACGAGCAGTACTTC
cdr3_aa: CASSLGRELPHEQYF

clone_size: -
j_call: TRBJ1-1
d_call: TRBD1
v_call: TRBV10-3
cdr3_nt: TGTGCCATCCGGGACAGTTTGAACACTGAAGCTTTCTTT
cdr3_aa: CAIRDSLNTEAFF

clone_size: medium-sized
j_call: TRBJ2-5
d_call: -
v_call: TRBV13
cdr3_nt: TGTGCCAGCAGCTTAAACCGGGACTTAGAGACCCAGTACTTC
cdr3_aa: CASSLNRDLETQYF

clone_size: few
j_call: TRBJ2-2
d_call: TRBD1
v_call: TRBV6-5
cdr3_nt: TGTGCCAGCAGTTCACGGACAGGGTTGAACACCGGGGAGCTGTTTTTT
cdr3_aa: CASSSRTGLNTGELFF

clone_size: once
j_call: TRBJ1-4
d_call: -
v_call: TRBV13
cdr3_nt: TGTGCCAGCAGAGCAGGACTCACTTCTAATGAAAAACTGTTTTTT
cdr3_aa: CASRAGLTSNEKLFF

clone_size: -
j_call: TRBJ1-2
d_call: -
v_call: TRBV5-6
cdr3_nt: TGTGCCAGCAGCTTGGACAGGAGTAACTATGGCTACACCTTC
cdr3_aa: CASSLDRSNYGYTF

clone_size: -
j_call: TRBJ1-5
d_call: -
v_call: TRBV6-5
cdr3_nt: TGTGCCAGCTCCGAAAGAAGGGGCGCAGATCAGCCCCAGCATTTT
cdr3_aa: CASSERRGADQPQHF

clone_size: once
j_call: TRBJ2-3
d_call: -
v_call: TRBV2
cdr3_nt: TGTGCCAGCATGGTCACTAGCACAGATACGCAGTATTTT
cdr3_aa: CASMVTSTDTQYF

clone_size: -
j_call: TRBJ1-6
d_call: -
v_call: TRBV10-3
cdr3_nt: TGTGCCATCAGTGACAGATATAATTCACCCCTCCACTTT
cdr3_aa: CAISDRYNSPLHF

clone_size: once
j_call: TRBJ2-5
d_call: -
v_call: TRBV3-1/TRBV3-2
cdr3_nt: TGTGCCAGCAGCCCCCTCCCCCCGGGGCAAGAGACCCAGTACTTC
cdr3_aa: CASSPLPPGQETQYF

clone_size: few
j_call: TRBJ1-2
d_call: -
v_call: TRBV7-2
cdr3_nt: TGTGCCAGCAGCCCTACAGGGACCTATGGCTACACCTTC
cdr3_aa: CASSPTGTYGYTF

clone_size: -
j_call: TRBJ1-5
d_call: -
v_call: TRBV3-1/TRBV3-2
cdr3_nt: TGTGCCAGCAGCCTCGGACACCTAGGCAATCAGCCCCAGCATTTT
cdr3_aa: CASSLGHLGNQPQHF

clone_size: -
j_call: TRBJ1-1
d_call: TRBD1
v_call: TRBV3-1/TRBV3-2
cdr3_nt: TGTGCCAGCAGCCCCGGGACAGGGGGCACTGAAGCTTTCTTT
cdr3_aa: CASSPGTGGTEAFF

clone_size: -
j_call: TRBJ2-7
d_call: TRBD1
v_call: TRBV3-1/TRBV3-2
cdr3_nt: TGTGCCAGCAGTCGGGCAGGGGGCGACGAGCAGTACTTC
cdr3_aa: CASSRAGGDEQYF

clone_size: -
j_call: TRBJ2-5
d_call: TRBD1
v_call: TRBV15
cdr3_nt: TGTGCCACCAGCAAGGACAGGGGATACGAGACCCAGTACTTC
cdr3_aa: CATSKDRGYETQYF

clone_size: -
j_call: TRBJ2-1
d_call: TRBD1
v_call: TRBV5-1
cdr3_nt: TGCGCCAGCACCCCCGGGACAGGCAACTACAATGAGCAGTTCTTC
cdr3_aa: CASTPGTGNYNEQFF

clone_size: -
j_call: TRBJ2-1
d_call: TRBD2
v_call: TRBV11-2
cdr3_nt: TGTGCCAGCAGCCAAGCGGGGGATGAGCAGTTCTTC
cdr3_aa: CASSQAGDEQFF

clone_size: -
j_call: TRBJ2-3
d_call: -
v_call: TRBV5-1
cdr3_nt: TGCGCCAGCAGCTTGCAGGGGACAGATACGCAGTATTTT
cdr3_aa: CASSLQGTDTQYF

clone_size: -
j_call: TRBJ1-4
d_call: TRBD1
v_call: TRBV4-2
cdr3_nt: TGTGCCAGCAGCCAAGATCTTGGCAGGGGGGCAACTAATGAAAAACTGTTTTTT
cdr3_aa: CASSQDLGRGATNEKLFF

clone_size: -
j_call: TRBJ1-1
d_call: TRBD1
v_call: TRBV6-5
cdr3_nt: TGTGCCAGCAGTTACGGGGAGACAGGGACTGAAGCTTTCTTT
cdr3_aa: CASSYGETGTEAFF

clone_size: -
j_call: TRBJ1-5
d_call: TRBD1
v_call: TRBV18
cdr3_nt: TGTGCCAGCTCATCAGGGGGGAATAGCAATCAGCCCCAGCATTTT
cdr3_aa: CASSSGGNSNQPQHF

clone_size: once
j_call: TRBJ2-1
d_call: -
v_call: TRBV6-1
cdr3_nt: TGTGCCAGCAGTCCAGGAGGTGAGCAGTTCTTC
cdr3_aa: CASSPGGEQFF

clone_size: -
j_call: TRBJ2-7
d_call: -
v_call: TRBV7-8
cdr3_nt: TGTGCCAGCAGCTTATTTGCTAGCTCCTACGAGCAGTACTTC
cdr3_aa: CASSLFASSYEQYF

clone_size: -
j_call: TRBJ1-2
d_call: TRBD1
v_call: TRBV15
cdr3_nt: TGTGCCACTACTCGACAGGGGAACTATGGCTACACCTTC
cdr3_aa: CATTRQGNYGYTF

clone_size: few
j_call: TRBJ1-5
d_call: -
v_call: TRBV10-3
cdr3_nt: TGTGCCATCAGTGAGACAGGGAGCAATCAGCCCCAGCATTTT
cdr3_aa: CAISETGSNQPQHF

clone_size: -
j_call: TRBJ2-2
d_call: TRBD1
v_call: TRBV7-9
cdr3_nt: TGTGCCTGCCGGACAGGGATAAACACCGGGGAGCTGTTTTTT
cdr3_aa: CACRTGINTGELFF

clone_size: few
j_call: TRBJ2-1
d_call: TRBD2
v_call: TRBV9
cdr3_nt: TGTGCCAGCAACGGTATTGGCGGGGGGGCTGATGAGCAGTTCTTC
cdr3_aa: CASNGIGGGADEQFF

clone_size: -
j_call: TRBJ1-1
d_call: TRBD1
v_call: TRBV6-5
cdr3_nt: TGTGCCAGCAGTTCTCGGACAGGAGGAACTGAAGCTTTCTTT
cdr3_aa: CASSSRTGGTEAFF

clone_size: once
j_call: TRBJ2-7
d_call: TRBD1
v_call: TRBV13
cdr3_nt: TGTGCCAGCAGCTTTGGGGACAGGCACTACGAGCAGTACTTC
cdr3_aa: CASSFGDRHYEQYF

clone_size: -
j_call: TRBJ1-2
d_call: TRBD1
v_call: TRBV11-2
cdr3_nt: TGTGCCAGCAGACCCCACAGGGGGCGAAGATCTTGGGATGGCTACACCTTC
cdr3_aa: CASRPHRGRRSWDGYTF

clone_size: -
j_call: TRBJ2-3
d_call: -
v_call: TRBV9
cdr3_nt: TGTGCCAGCAGCCTCGGGGGGCCATACACAGATACGCAGTATTTT
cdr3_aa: CASSLGGPYTDTQYF

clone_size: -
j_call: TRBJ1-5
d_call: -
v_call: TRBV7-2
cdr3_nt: TGTGCCAGCAGTCCCGGACTGAATAGCAATCAGCCCCAGCATTTT
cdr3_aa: CASSPGLNSNQPQHF